What follows are 27 T cell receptor beta chains derived from one specimen sequenced in a study of CD8 T cells in ankylosing spondylitis. Study observations and caveats: Seven to nine highly homologous variants made up a TCR beta motif, and this motif appeared characteristic of ankylosing spondylitis blood.

TCRdb reanalysed the 5' RACE reads using MiXCR and keeps one entry per CDR3 protein. In the table there are 700,000 to 850,000 distinct CDR3 sequences, approximately 10% of which are singletons. The antigens of these receptors remain unknown. Sequencing was done on a sample of blood, either unsorted or a sorted T cell fraction (not recorded which). All receptors come from a male donor with ankylosing spondylitis.

There are a few counts of this clonotype. The chain links TRBV20-1 to TRBJ2-7; 8 bases are shared with TRBD2. The V and J ends lost 3 bases and 7 bases, in that order; junction bases with no gene match: 11. The CDR3 contains 14 residues. From germline, CDR1 is DFQATT and CDR2 SNEGSKA (reference sequence). The CDR3 nucleotides read TGCAGTGCTAGCCTCCAGCGGGGGTCCGGGGAGCAGTACTTC. As protein: CSASLQRGSGEQYF.

This clonotype was seen only a few times. The CDR3, as DNA: TGTGCCAGCAATCCCTACAGCGGGGGCTCCTACGAGCAGTACTTC. Translation gives CASNPYSGGSYEQYF. V gene TRBV28 combines with J gene TRBJ2-7; 8 positions match TRBD2. This CDR3 has 15 amino acids. Germline V CDR1 and CDR2: MDHEN, SYDVKM. Losses at the gene ends were 7 bases for V and 0 bases for J; bases not matched to a gene: 8.

This clonotype has a handful of counts. One end of the junction varies from germline; a read error may be responsible. V and J are TRBV7-7 and TRBJ1-1; 8 bases are shared with TRBD1. The germline V gene has CDR1 SSHAT and CDR2 FNYEAQ (reference sequence). The CDR3 spans 15 residues. CDR3 sequence reads: CASSPLGQANTEAFF. The CDR3 bases are TGTGCTAGCAGCCCACTGGGACAGGCGAACACTGAAGCTTTCTTT.

This clonotype was observed a handful of times. The CDR3 loop is CATRNTGELFF. CDR3 nucleotide sequence: TGTGCCACCAGGAACACCGGGGAGCTGTTTTTT. J is TRBJ2-2 and V is TRBV24-1, with D uncertain. Per the germline V gene, CDR1 is KGHDR and CDR2 is SFDVKD. There are 11 residues in the CDR3. Trimming stripped 7 bases from V and 1 base from J, with 0 bases between.

This clonotype has just a few counts. The J gene is TRBJ1-6, the V gene TRBV4-2, with 10 bases fitting TRBD1. This CDR3 contains 15 residues. Germline-derived CDR1 and CDR2 are LGHNA and YNFKEQ. V lost 4 bases to trimming and J lost 9 bases; unmatched junction nucleotides: 6. CDR3 protein: CASSRPGQGTSPLHF. CDR3 in DNA: TGTGCCAGCAGCCGTCCGGGACAGGGGACTTCACCCCTCCACTTT.

There are a few counts of this clonotype. The genes are TRBV4-3 and TRBJ1-1; no reliable D call. V lost 1 base to trimming and J lost 1 base, with 10 bases between them. The length of the CDR3 is 15 residues. Germline CDR1 reads LGHNA; CDR2 reads YSLEER. The CDR3 sequence: CASSQVSTANTEAFF. The CDR3 nucleotides are TGCGCCAGCAGCCAAGTAAGTACCGCGAACACTGAAGCTTTCTTT.

In its sample, this clonotype was seen many times. The chain employs TRBV20-1 and TRBJ2-7; perhaps TRBD1 as D (5 bases). The germline CDR1 and CDR2 sequences are DFQATT and SNEGSKA (reference sequence). The CDR3 has 12 amino acids. Trimming removed 1 base at V and 5 bases at J, with 9 bases between. For the CDR3, the DNA is TGCAGTGCTAGAGTTGGGGCCCACGAGCAGTACTTC. As protein: CSARVGAHEQYF.

In DNA form, the CDR3 reads TGTGCCAGCAGCCCCCGGGACTACCCCCAAGAGACCCAGTACTTC. It encodes CASSPRDYPQETQYF. J is TRBJ2-5 and V is TRBV7-2; 7 bases are a match to TRBD2. The germline CDR1 and CDR2 sequences are SGHTA and FQGNSA. This CDR3 has 15 residues. V was pared by 5 bases and J by 1 base, with 7 bases of the junction left unmatched.

This clonotype was counted many times. The chain is built from TRBV6-1 and TRBJ1-5; D gene unclear. The germline V gene encodes CDR1 MNHNS and CDR2 SASEGT. Trimming took 4 bases from V and 2 from J, leaving 12 bases between them. The CDR3 is 15 residues long. The CDR3: CASSVISGRNQPQHF. The CDR3 coding sequence is TGTGCCAGCAGTGTAATTTCGGGCCGCAATCAGCCCCAGCATTTT.

The chain employs TRBV15 and TRBJ2-7; 11 bases line up with TRBD2. V lost 5 bases to trimming and J lost 12 bases; unmatched junction nucleotides: 12. CDR3 length: 14 amino acids. Germline V gene sequence: CDR1 LNHNV, CDR2 YYDKDF (reference sequence). CDR3 amino acids: CATSLTSGVWKRYF. The DNA of the CDR3 is TGTGCCACCAGCCTGACTAGCGGGGTCTGGAAGCGGTACTTC.

In its sample, this clonotype was seen once. The chain uses TRBV5-1 and TRBJ2-3; D ambiguous. The CDR3 is made up of 14 amino acids. Trimming removed 0 bases from V and 2 bases from J, with 7 bases in between. The germline V gene has CDR1 SGHRS and CDR2 YFSETQ. The CDR3 region is CASSLEVNTDTQYF. In nucleotides, the CDR3 is TGCGCCAGCAGCTTGGAGGTGAACACAGATACGCAGTATTTT.

The CDR3 DNA follows: TGTGCCAGCAGTTCCGACCGACAGCCCCCCCAAGAGACCCAGTACTTC. Amino acid sequence: CASSSDRQPPQETQYF. The rearrangement uses TRBV28 and TRBJ2-5; possibly TRBD1 for D (5 bases). The CDR3 sequence is 16 residues long. Germline assignment: CDR1 MDHEN and CDR2 SYDVKM. Between the trimmed V and J ends, which lost 4 bases and 1 base, there was a span of 16 bases. The whole variable domain, filled in from reference TRBV28 and TRBJ2-5, reads DVKVTQSSRYLVKRTGEKVFLECVQDMDHENMFWYRQDPGLGLRLIYFSYDVKMKEKGDIPEGYSVSREKKERFSLILESASTNQTSMYLCASSSDRQPPQETQYFGPGTRLLVL.

The chain recombines TRBV7-9 with TRBJ2-7; D gene ambiguous. V shed 0 bases and J shed 2 bases, with 8 bases lying between them. Per germline, CDR1 SEHNR and CDR2 FQNEAQ (reference sequence). This CDR3 is 14 amino acids long. The CDR3 spells CASSLAQSPYEQYF. As DNA, the CDR3 is TGTGCCAGCAGCTTAGCGCAGTCCCCCTACGAGCAGTACTTC.

This chain uses TRBV20-1 with TRBJ1-1; TRBD1 might be the D (6 bases). Germline values: CDR1 DFQATT, CDR2 SNEGSKA (reference sequence). Trimming shortened V by 0 bases and J by 0 bases, and 14 bases separated the two germline ends. This CDR3 is 16 amino acids long. The CDR3, as DNA: TGCAGTGCTAGAGATCGAACCAAGGGGGTGAACACTGAAGCTTTCTTT. This encodes CSARDRTKGVNTEAFF.

Many counts were recorded for this clonotype. This chain joins TRBV20-1 and TRBJ1-5; no clear D. Trimming took off 1 base at V and 1 base at J, with 5 bases between the two ends. Germline V lookup: CDR1 DFQATT, CDR2 SNEGSKA (reference sequence). The CDR3 is 13 amino acids. CDR3 nucleotides: TGCAGTGCTAGAGGAGGGAGCAATCAGCCCCAGCATTTT. Protein: CSARGGSNQPQHF.

This clonotype was seen repeatedly, ten times or more. The chain employs TRBV10-3 and TRBJ2-1; 7 bases fit TRBD1. The CDR3 consists of 14 residues. V trimming: 6 bases; J trimming: 5 bases; junction bases outside the gene matches: 7. CDR1 is ENHRY, CDR2 SYGVKD, per germline. CDR3 nucleotides: TGTGCCATCAGCCGACAGGGTAGGCACAATGAGCAGTTCTTC. This gives the protein CAISRQGRHNEQFF.

The chain combines TRBV7-2 with TRBJ2-1; 9 bases match TRBD1. V lost 6 bases, J lost 4 bases, and 7 bases stayed unmatched. In germline, CDR1 is SGHTA, CDR2 FQGNSA. The CDR3 runs 15 residues. CDR3 nucleotides: TGTGCCAGCAGATTAACCGGGACAGGGTACAATGAGCAGTTCTTC. It codes for CASRLTGTGYNEQFF.

This clonotype was seen at least ten times. The chain carries TRBV7-2 and TRBJ1-1; D gene unclear. Looked up from germline, CDR1 is SGHTA and CDR2 is FQGNSA. The CDR3 is made up of 14 amino acids. V lost 5 bases and J 6 bases, leaving 16 bases between the germline ends. The CDR3 region has the DNA TGTGCCAGCAGCGTCGAGATCAGGAGGCCTGAAGCTTTCTTT. This sequence encodes CASSVEIRRPEAFF. Based on the CDR3 plus reference TRBV7-2 and TRBJ1-1, the full variable domain is GAGVSQSPSNKVTEKGKDVELRCDPISGHTALYWYRQSLGQGLEFLIYFQGNSAPDKSGLPSDRFSAERTGGSVSTLTIQRTQQEDSAVYLCASSVEIRRPEAFFGQGTRLTVV.

This clonotype was detected many times. The chain has TRBV12-3 or TRBV12-4 and TRBJ1-5, with no clear D. The V end was cut by 5 bases, the J end by 2 bases, with 10 bases between. The CDR3 contains 14 residues. The CDR3, as DNA: TGTGCCAGCAGTGATTTAATAGGCAATCAGCCCCAGCATTTT. It translates to CASSDLIGNQPQHF.

This clonotype turned up a few times. The rearrangement links TRBV24-1 to TRBJ2-1; weak D call: TRBD2 (6 bases). This CDR3 region has 15 residues. Germline CDR1 is KGHDR and CDR2 is SFDVKD. Trimming pared 6 bases from V and 2 bases from J, leaving 13 bases between. CDR3 region: CATSFGSGTYNEQFF. The CDR3 nucleotides are TGTGCCACCAGTTTTGGTAGCGGAACCTACAATGAGCAGTTCTTC.

This clonotype was detected ten times or more. The chain joins TRBV6-5 to TRBJ1-2; no definite D call. There are 13 residues in the CDR3. The V gene lost 4 bases and the J gene lost 3 bases, with 9 bases spanning the gap. Germline V CDR1 and CDR2: MNHEY, SVGAGI. CDR3 protein: CASSFAEYYGYTF. The CDR3 DNA reads TGTGCCAGCAGTTTTGCGGAATACTATGGCTACACCTTC.

This clonotype was recorded many times. The rearrangement joins TRBV20-1 to TRBJ2-7; D gene ambiguous. Between the trimmed V and J ends, which lost 6 bases and 1 base, there was a span of 10 bases. The CDR3 covers 12 residues. Germline V gives CDR1 DFQATT, CDR2 SNEGSKA (reference sequence). CDR3 in amino acids: CSADLGSYEQYF. The CDR3 DNA reads as TGCAGTGCAGACCTCGGGTCCTACGAGCAGTACTTC.

This clonotype has more than one count but fewer than ten. The chain combines TRBV3-1 with TRBJ2-7; tentatively, D is TRBD1 (6 bases). The CDR3 covers 11 residues. Trimming pared 2 bases from V and 7 bases from J, leaving 6 bases between. The germline CDR1 and CDR2 sequences are LGHDT and YNNKEL (reference sequence). The CDR3 region has the DNA TGTGCCAGCAGCCAAACAGGGGAGCAGTACTTC. It encodes CASSQTGEQYF.

There are a few counts of this clonotype. The V and J genes are TRBV20-1 and TRBJ2-1; a weak D match, TRBD2 (6 bases). Germline CDR1 and CDR2: DFQATT and SNEGSKA (reference sequence). V was trimmed by 0 bases and J by 10 bases, leaving 22 bases between them. This CDR3 region has 16 residues. CDR3 residues: CSARDSGPAGIREQFF. DNA of the CDR3: TGCAGTGCTAGAGATTCGGGCCCCGCGGGAATCAGAGAGCAGTTCTTC.

The chain couples TRBV11-2 to TRBJ1-2; 9 nucleotides align to TRBD1. Per the germline V gene, CDR1 is SGHAT and CDR2 is FQNNGV. The CDR3 runs 16 residues. V was pared by 4 bases and J by 8 bases, with 14 bases of the junction left unmatched. For the CDR3, the DNA is TGTGCCAGCAGCTCGAATACCGGGACAGGGAGTGTCGGCTACACCTTC. Its translation: CASSSNTGTGSVGYTF.

Only a few counts were recorded for this clonotype. This chain joins TRBV7-9 and TRBJ2-7; 7 positions agree with TRBD1. Trimming cost V 5 bases and J 10 bases; bases outside gene matches: 20. This CDR3 has 16 amino acids. Germline V gene sequence: CDR1 SEHNR, CDR2 FQNEAQ (reference sequence). As DNA, the CDR3 is TGTGCCAGCAGCCGTACCGGGACAGCATACGTCCTACGACAGTACTTC. Translating gives CASSRTGTAYVLRQYF.

The chain uses TRBV7-3 and TRBJ2-1; 9 bases are a match to TRBD2. The J segment lost 6 bases and the V segment lost 5 bases, leaving 11 bases of the junction unmatched. The germline V gene encodes CDR1 SGHTA and CDR2 FQGTGA. This CDR3 is 16 amino acids long. CDR3: CASSRGTSRALNEQFF. CDR3 DNA sequence: TGTGCCAGCAGCCGCGGGACTAGCCGCGCCCTCAATGAGCAGTTCTTC.